This entry is about one TCR beta chain. Antigen specificity is unknown. Amplified material comprised TCR beta CDR3 regions derived from RNA transcripts. Amplification began with first-round RT-PCR using HTBI primers, then second-round multiplex PCR was performed. TCRdb ran MiXCR on the multiplex PCR reads and lists one entry per CDR3 protein. Of around 1,200,000 distinct CDR3 sequences detected, about 40% appear once; the ten largest clones hold roughly 11%. This entry belongs to a study of Graves' ophthalmopathy and Graves' hyperthyroidism. Notes on the study in general: Most thyroid clonotypes expanded beyond 0.001 frequency were also found in blood.

Germline CDR1 SEHNR, CDR2 FQNEAQ (reference sequence). V lost 4 bases to trimming and J lost 9 bases; unmatched junction nucleotides: 12. The CDR3 is 16 residues long. What was sequenced was peripheral blood or thyroid tissue (not recorded which). This rearrangement joins TRBV7-9 to TRBJ1-5, with TRBD1 matching over 10 bases. This TCR was recovered from an adult man with Graves' hyperthyroidism. CDR3 in amino acids: CASSSLGQGPGWPQHF. DNA for the CDR3: TGTGCCAGCAGCTCCCTGGGACAGGGGCCTGGATGGCCCCAGCATTTT.